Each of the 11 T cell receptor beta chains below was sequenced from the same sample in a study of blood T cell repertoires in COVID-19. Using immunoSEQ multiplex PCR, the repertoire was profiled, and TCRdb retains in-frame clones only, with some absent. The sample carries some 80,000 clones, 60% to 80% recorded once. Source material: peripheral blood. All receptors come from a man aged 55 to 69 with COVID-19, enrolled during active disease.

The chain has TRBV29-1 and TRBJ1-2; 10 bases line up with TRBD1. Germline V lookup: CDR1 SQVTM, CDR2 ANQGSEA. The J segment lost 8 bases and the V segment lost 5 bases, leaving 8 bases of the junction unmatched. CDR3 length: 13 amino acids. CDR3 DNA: TGCAGCGTTCTGCCGGGACAGGGGCAAGGCTACACCTTC. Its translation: CSVLPGQGQGYTF.

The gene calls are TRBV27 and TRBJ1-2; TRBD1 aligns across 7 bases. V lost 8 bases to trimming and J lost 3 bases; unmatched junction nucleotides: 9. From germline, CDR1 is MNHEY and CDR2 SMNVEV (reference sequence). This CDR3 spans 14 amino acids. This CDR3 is CASSPQGVHYGYTF. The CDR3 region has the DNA TGTGCCAGCTCGCCGCAGGGGGTGCACTATGGCTACACCTTC.

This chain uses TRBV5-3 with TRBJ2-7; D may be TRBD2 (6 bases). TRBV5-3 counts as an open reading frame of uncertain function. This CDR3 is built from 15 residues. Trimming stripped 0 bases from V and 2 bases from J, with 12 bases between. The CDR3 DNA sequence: TGTGCCAGAAGCTTGGTGGAGGGTGTGACCTACGAGCAGTACTTC. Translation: CARSLVEGVTYEQYF.

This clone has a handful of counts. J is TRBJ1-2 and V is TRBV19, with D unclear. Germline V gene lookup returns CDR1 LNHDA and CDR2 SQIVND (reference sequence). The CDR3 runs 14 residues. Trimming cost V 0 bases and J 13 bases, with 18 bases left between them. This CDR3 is CASSIDARTEDSTF. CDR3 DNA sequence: TGTGCCAGTAGTATAGATGCACGGACGGAGGATAGCACCTTC.

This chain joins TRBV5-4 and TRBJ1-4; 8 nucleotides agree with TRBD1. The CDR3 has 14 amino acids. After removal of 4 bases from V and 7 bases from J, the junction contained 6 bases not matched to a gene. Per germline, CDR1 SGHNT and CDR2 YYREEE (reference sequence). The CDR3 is CASSLGQGSEKLFF. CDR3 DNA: TGTGCCAGCAGCCTCGGACAGGGTAGTGAAAAACTGTTTTTT. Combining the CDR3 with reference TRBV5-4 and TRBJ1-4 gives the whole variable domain ETGVTQSPTHLIKTRGQQVTLRCSSQSGHNTVSWYQQALGQGPQFIFQYYREEENGRGNFPPRFSGLQFPNYSSELNVNALELDDSALYLCASSLGQGSEKLFFGSGTQLSVL.

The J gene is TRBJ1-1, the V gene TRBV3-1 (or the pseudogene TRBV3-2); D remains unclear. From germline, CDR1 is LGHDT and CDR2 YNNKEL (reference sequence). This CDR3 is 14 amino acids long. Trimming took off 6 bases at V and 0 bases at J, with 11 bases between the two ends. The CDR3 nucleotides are TGTGCCAGCAGACGCTCTGACATGAACACTGAAGCTTTCTTT. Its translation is CASRRSDMNTEAFF.

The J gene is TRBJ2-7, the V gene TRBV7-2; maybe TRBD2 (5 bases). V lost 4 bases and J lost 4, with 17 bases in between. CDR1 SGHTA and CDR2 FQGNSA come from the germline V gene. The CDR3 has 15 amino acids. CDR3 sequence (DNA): TGTGCCAGCAGCTCGACGAGCGGAGCGCTATACGAGCAGTACTTC. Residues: CASSSTSGALYEQYF.

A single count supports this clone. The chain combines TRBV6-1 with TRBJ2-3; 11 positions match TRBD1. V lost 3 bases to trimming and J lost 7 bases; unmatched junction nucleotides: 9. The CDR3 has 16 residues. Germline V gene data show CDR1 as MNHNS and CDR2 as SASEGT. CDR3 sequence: CASSDPGTGGLNTQYF. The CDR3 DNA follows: TGTGCCAGCAGTGACCCCGGGACAGGGGGATTGAATACGCAGTATTTT.

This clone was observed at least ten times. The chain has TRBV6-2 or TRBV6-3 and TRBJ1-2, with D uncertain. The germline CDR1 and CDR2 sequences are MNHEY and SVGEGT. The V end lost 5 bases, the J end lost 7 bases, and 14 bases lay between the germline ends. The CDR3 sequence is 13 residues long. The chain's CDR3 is CASSPDLTGGYTF. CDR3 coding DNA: TGTGCCAGCAGTCCAGATCTCACGGGTGGCTACACCTTC.

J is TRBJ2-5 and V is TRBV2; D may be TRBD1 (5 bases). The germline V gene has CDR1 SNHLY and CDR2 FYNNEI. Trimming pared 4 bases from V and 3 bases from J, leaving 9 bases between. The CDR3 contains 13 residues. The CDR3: CASSVGHKETQYF. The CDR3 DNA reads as TGTGCCAGCAGTGTTGGACACAAAGAGACCCAGTACTTC.

CDR3 DNA: TGCAGCGTTGAAGATTCCCTGGTAGTCTATGGCTACACCTTC. Protein sequence: CSVEDSLVVYGYTF. V is TRBV29-1 and J is TRBJ1-2; D not resolved. Germline V lookup: CDR1 SQVTM, CDR2 ANQGSEA. Between the trimmed V and J ends, which lost 0 bases and 4 bases, there was a span of 12 bases. The CDR3 runs 14 residues.